This T cell receptor (beta chain) is drawn from a study of control samples from healthy donors and cancer patients (TCRdb year 2020). Spanning cysteine to phenylalanine, the CDR3 consists of 15 amino acids. Only the CDR3 region is kept as DNA, spanning 45 bases read in frame from base 1. For CDR1 and CDR2, the germline V gene (reference sequence) lists LNHDA and SQIVND. After removal of 11 bases from V and 6 bases from J, the junction retains 14 bases not matched to a gene. The library was generated by the immunoSEQ multiplex PCR assay. This is the immuneACCESS table as TCRdb keeps it, with only in-frame sequences that have V and J called. A part of the clones is gone; compared with another copy, unresolved V genes explain less than half, and the rest is unexplained. Across this sample there are 70,000 to 100,000 clones, with approximately 88% seen only once. The ten most abundant clones make up 7.6% of the sample.

Regarding this clone: Its antigen is currently not known. Base qualities are not at hand, and no much larger clone is one base apart.

The receptor was isolated from a woman aged 55-70 years in good health. This sequence uses TRBV19 and TRBJ2-2; 8 junctional bases match TRBD1. The sequenced sample consisted of blood. The sequence in DNA is TGTGCCGTGGGATGGGACAGGAAAGGGTCCGGGGAGCTGTTTTTT. Translated, it gives CAVGWDRKGSGELFF.